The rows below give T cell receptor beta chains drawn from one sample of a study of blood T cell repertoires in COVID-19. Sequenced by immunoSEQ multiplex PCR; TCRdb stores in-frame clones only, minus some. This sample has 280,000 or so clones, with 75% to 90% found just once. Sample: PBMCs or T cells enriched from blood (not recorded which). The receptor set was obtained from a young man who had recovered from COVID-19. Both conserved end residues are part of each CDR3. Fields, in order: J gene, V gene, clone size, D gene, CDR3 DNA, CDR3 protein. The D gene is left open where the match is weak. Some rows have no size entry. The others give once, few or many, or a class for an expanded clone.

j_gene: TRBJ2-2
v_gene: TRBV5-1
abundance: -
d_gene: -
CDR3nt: TGCGCCAGCAGCTTGGATGGAGCCACCGGGGAGCTGTTTTTT
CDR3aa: CASSLDGATGELFF

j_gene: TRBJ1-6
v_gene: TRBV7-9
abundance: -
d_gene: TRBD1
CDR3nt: TGTGCCAGCAGCTTAACAGGACAGGGACTTAATTCACCCCTCCACTTT
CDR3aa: CASSLTGQGLNSPLHF

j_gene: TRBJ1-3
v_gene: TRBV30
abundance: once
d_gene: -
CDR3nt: TGTGCCTGGAGTGTTGGGAGAGCCTCTGGAAACACCATATATTTT
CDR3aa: CAWSVGRASGNTIYF

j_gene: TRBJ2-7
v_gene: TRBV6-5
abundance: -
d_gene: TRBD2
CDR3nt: TGTGCCAGCAGTAAGACTAGCGGGGGGATCTACGAGCAGTACTTC
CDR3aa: CASSKTSGGIYEQYF

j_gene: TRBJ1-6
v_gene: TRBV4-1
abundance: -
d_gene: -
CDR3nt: TGCGCCAGCAGCCAAGTTTGGGCCGTTGGTTCACCCCTCCACTTT
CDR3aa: CASSQVWAVGSPLHF

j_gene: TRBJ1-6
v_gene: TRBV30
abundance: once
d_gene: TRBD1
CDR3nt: TGTGCCTGGAGTGTATGGGACAGGGTTTCCTATAATTCACCCCTCCACTTT
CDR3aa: CAWSVWDRVSYNSPLHF

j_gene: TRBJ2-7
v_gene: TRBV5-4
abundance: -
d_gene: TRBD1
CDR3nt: TGTGCCAGCAGCAGTGTCGACAGGGGGAATTACGACGAGCAGTACTTC
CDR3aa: CASSSVDRGNYDEQYF

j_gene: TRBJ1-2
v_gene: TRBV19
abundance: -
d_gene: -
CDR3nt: TGTGCCAGTAGTCTAACCTGGGACAACCTCTATGGCTACACCTTC
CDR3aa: CASSLTWDNLYGYTF

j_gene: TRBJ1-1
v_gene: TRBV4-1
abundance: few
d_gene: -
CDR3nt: TGCGCCAGCAGCCCGGACAAGAACACTGAAGCTTTCTTT
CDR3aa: CASSPDKNTEAFF

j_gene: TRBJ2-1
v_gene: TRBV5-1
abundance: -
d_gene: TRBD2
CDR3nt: TGCGCCAGCAGCTTGGTCGGCGGGGGGATTACCTACAATGAGCAGTTCTTC
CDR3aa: CASSLVGGGITYNEQFF

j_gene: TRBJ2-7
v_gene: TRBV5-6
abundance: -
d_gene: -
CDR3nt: TGTGCCAGCAGCTTAGGGCAGGGTGGCTACGAGCAGTACTTC
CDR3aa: CASSLGQGGYEQYF

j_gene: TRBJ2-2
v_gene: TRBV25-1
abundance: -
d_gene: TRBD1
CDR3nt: TGTGCCAGCAGTGAACCCCAGGGGGTCGGGTCCACCGGGGAGCTGTTTTTT
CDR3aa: CASSEPQGVGSTGELFF

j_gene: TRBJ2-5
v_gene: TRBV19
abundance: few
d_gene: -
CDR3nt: TGTGCCAGTAGTATAGGGACTATCGTGTCCGGGGAGACCCAGTACTTC
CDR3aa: CASSIGTIVSGETQYF

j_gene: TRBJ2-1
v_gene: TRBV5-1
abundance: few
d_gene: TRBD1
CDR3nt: TGCGCCAGCAGCGGACCAGGGGGTGGCACCTACAATGAGCAGTTCTTC
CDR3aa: CASSGPGGGTYNEQFF

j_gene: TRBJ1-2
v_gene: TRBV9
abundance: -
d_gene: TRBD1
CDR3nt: TGTGCCAGCAGCGTAGGGATTAACAGGGGAAAGCGGTTGTTTGGCTACACCTTC
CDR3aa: CASSVGINRGKRLFGYTF

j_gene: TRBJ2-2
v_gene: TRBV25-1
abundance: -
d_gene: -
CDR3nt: TGTGCCAGCAGTGAAGTTGGAGGTCCCGGGGAGCTGTTTTTT
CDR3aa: CASSEVGGPGELFF

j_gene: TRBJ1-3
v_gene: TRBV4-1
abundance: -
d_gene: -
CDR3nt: TGCGCCAGCAGCCTGATATCGACCGCGGGGAACACCATATATTTT
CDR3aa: CASSLISTAGNTIYF

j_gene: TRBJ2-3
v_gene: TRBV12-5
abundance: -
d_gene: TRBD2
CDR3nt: TGTGCTAGTGGCCCTCCGGGACTATCTACAGATACGCAGTATTTT
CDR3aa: CASGPPGLSTDTQYF

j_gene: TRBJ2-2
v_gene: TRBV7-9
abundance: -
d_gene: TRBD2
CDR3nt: TGTGCCAGCAGCTGGGAGGGGACCACCGGGGAGCTGTTTTTT
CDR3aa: CASSWEGTTGELFF

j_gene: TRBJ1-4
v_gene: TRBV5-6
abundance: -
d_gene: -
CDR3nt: TGTGCCAGCAGCCTCGACGGAGCAACTAATGAAAAACTGTTTTTT
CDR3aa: CASSLDGATNEKLFF

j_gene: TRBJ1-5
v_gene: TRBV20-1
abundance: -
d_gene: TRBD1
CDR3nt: TGCAGTGCTAATGAACAGGGGAATCAGCCCCAGCATTTT
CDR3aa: CSANEQGNQPQHF

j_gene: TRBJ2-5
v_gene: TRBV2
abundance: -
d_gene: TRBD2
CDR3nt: TGTGCCAGCAGTGCTAGCGGGGGGTCCCAAGAGACCCAGTACTTC
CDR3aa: CASSASGGSQETQYF

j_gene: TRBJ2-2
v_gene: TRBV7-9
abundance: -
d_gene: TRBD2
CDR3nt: TGTGCCAGCAGCCCGCACGGGAGGAGGGGATTGAGCGGGGAGCTGTTTTTT
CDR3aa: CASSPHGRRGLSGELFF

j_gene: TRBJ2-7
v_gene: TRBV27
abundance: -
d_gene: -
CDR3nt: TGTGCCAGCAGCCTCGTCCGTGCGCCAACCTACGAGCAGTACTTC
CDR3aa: CASSLVRAPTYEQYF

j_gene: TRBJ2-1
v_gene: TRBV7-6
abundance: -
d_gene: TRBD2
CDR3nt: TGTGCCAGCAGCCCCGGCCTAGCGGGGGAATCTTACAATGAGCAGTTCTTC
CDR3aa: CASSPGLAGESYNEQFF

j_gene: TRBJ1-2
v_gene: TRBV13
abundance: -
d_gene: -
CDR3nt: TGTGCCAGCAGCTTTGATGGGGGGGCGGTAGATGGCTACACCTTC
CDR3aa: CASSFDGGAVDGYTF

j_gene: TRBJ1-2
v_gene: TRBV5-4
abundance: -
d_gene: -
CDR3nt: TGTGCCAGCAGCTTGGCCGGCAGGCGGGCTGGCTACACCTTC
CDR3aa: CASSLAGRRAGYTF

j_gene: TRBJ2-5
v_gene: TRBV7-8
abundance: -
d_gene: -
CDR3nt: TGTGCCAGCAGCTTAGCTGCGGCTAGCCTGTTTCGAGAGACCCAGTACTTC
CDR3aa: CASSLAAASLFRETQYF

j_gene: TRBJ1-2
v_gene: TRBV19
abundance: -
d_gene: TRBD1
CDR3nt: TGTGCCAGTAGAACGGGACAGGGGGCAAACTATGGCTACACCTTC
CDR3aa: CASRTGQGANYGYTF

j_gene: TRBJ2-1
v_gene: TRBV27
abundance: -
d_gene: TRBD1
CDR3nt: TGTGCCAGCAGTTCAACAGGGGGCTTTGGCAATGAGCAGTTCTTC
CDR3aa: CASSSTGGFGNEQFF

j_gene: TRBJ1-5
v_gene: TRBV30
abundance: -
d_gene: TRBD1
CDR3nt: TGTGCCTGGAGTACAGGGGGCACCAATCAGCCCCAGCATTTT
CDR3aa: CAWSTGGTNQPQHF

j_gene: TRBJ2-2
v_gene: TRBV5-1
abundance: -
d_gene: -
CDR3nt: TGCGCCAGCAGCTCCGGGTTCCGCGCCACCGGGGAGCTGTTTTTT
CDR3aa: CASSSGFRATGELFF

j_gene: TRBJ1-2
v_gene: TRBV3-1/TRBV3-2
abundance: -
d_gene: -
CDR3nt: TGTGCCAGCAGCAACGTAGCCCCTGGTGGCTACACCTTC
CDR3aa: CASSNVAPGGYTF

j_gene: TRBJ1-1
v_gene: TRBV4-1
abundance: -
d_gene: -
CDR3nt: TGCGCCAGCAGCCAAGACCCCAATACAGGGAACACTGAAGCTTTCTTT
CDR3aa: CASSQDPNTGNTEAFF

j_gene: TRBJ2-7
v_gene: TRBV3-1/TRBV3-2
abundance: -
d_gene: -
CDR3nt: TGTGCCAGCAGTCCTTTCGGAGGGGTCGGCGAGCAGTACTTC
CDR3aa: CASSPFGGVGEQYF

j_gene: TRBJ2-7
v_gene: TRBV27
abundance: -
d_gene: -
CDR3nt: TGTGCCAGCAGTTCGAGCCCCTACGAGCAGTACTTC
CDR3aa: CASSSSPYEQYF

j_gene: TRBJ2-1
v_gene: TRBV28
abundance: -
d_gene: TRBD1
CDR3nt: TGTGCCAGCAGTTTCTCGGGGACAGGGGATTATAGAAGCTCCTACAATGAGCAGTTCTTC
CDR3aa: CASSFSGTGDYRSSYNEQFF

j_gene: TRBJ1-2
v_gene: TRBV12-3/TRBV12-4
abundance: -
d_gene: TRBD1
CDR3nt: TGTGCCAGCAGTCAGGGGGCCTATGGCTACACCTTC
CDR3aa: CASSQGAYGYTF

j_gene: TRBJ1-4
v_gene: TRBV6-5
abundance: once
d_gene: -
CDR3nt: TGTGCCAGCAGTTACTCTTCCGGTTCAACTAATGAAAAACTGTTTTTT
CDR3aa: CASSYSSGSTNEKLFF

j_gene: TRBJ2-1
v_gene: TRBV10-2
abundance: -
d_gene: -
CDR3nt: TGCGCCAGCACCCCCAGCGAGCGCAATGAGCAGTTCTTC
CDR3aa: CASTPSERNEQFF

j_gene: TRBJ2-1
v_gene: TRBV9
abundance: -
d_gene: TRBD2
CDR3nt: TGTGCCAGCAGCGCCAGCGGGGGCGCCGACAATGAGCAGTTCTTC
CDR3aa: CASSASGGADNEQFF

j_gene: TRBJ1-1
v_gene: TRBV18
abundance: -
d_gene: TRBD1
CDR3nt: TGTGCCAGCTCACAGAGACAGGGGGGCACTGAAGCTTTCTTT
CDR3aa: CASSQRQGGTEAFF

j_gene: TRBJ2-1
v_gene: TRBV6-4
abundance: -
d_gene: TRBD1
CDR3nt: TGTGCCAGCAGTGACGGGACAGGGTCCTACAATGAGCAGTTCTTC
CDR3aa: CASSDGTGSYNEQFF

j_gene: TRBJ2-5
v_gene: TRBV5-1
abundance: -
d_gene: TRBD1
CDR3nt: TGCGCCAGCCTGACAGGGCAAGAGACCCAGTACTTC
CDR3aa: CASLTGQETQYF

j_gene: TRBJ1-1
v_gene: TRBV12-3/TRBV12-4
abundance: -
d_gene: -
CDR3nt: TGTGCCAGCAGTCGACATGCCCATGAAGCTTTCTTT
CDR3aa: CASSRHAHEAFF

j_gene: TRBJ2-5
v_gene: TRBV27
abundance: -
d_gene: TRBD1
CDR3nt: TGTGCCAGCAGTTTATTGACAGGGGGCGGTGAGACCCAGTACTTC
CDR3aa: CASSLLTGGGETQYF

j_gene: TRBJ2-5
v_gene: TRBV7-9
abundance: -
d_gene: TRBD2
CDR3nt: TGTGCCAGCAGCACCTATAGCGGGGGGGCCGAGACCCAGTACTTC
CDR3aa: CASSTYSGGAETQYF

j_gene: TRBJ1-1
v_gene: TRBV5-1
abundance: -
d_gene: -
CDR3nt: TGCGCCAGCAGCTTGGTACATCACGCCGGAGAATACACTGAAGCTTTCTTT
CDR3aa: CASSLVHHAGEYTEAFF

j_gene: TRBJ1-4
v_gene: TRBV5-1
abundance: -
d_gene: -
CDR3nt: TGCGCCAGCAGCTTGTGGCCGGGGGACGAAAAACTGTTTTTT
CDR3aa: CASSLWPGDEKLFF

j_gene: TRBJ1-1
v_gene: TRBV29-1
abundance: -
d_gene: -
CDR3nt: TGCAGCGTTGTAATTAGCGAGAACACTGAAGCTTTCTTT
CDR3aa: CSVVISENTEAFF

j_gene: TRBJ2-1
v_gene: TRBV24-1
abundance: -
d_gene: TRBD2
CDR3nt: TGTGCCACCAGTGATTTGCGCGGTAGCGGGGGGAACTACAATGAGCAGTTCTTC
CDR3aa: CATSDLRGSGGNYNEQFF

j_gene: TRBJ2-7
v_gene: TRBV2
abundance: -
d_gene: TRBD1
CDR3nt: TGTGCCAGCAGCCCGGACAGGGGGTACGAGCAGTACTTC
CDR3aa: CASSPDRGYEQYF